This is a list of T cell receptor beta chains from one sample in a study of CD4 T cells in relation to SARS-CoV-2 and coronaviruses. Profiled with immunoSEQ multiplex PCR; TCRdb holds only in-frame clones, not every one. The sample includes about 56,000 clones, about 90% of them seen just once. Specimen: naive CD4+ T cells from PBMCs. These receptors came from an adult with COVID-19. Each CDR3 is given with its conserved first and last residue. D genes are given only for firm matches. Size tells how often a clone was seen (once, few, many) or the class of an expanded clone, and some rows leave it out.

d_call	cdr3_length	v_call	clone_size	j_call	cdr3_nt	cdr3_aa
TRBD1	16	TRBV7-9	-	TRBJ2-3	TGTGCCAGCAGCCATAGTAGGGGACAGCCCAGGGATACGCAGTATTTT	CASSHSRGQPRDTQYF
TRBD2	16	TRBV28	-	TRBJ2-2	TGTGCCAGCAGCACTGGACTAGCGGGAGATACCGGGGAGCTGTTTTTT	CASSTGLAGDTGELFF
-	13	TRBV6-5	-	TRBJ1-1	TGTGCCAGCAGCCGCGGGAGTCACACTGAAGCTTTCTTT	CASSRGSHTEAFF
-	14	TRBV3-1/TRBV3-2	-	TRBJ2-7	TGTGCCAGCAGCCAACAGGGGATAACCTACGAGCAGTACTTC	CASSQQGITYEQYF
-	12	TRBV2	-	TRBJ1-5	TGTGCCAGCAGTGATACGGATCAGCCCCAGCATTTT	CASSDTDQPQHF
TRBD2	16	TRBV5-1	once	TRBJ2-3	TGCGCCAGCAGCCCGGGACTAGCGGCAAGGGCAGATACGCAGTATTTT	CASSPGLAARADTQYF
TRBD1	15	TRBV2	-	TRBJ1-1	TGTGCCAGCAGTTCGTTAAGGGGGCTCAAGACTGAAGCTTTCTTT	CASSSLRGLKTEAFF
TRBD2	17	TRBV4-1	-	TRBJ2-1	TGCGCCAGCAGCCAAGTCACCCTAGCGGAAACCTACAATGAGCAGTTCTTC	CASSQVTLAETYNEQFF
-	16	TRBV19	-	TRBJ2-1	TGTGCCAGTAGTGGGGGGGTCGGAAGGGGGAACAATGAGCAGTTCTTC	CASSGGVGRGNNEQFF
-	14	TRBV28	-	TRBJ1-2	TGTGCCAGCAGTTTAGACAGTCCGTACTATGGCTACACCTTC	CASSLDSPYYGYTF
TRBD1	17	TRBV5-4	-	TRBJ2-2	TGTGCCAGCAGCTTACCGGGACAGGGGGCTTACACCGGGGAGCTGTTTTTT	CASSLPGQGAYTGELFF
-	16	TRBV4-1	few	TRBJ2-3	TGCGCCAGCAGCCAAGATCGCACAGGAGTCCCAGATACGCAGTATTTT	CASSQDRTGVPDTQYF
-	14	TRBV6-1	-	TRBJ2-1	TGTGCCAGCAGTGAGGCCGGGGCTTACAATGAGCAGTTCTTC	CASSEAGAYNEQFF
TRBD1	15	TRBV3-1/TRBV3-2	-	TRBJ2-3	TGTGCCAGCAGCCCTGGGACAGGGGGGACAGATACGCAGTATTTT	CASSPGTGGTDTQYF
-	17	TRBV7-9	-	TRBJ2-1	TGTGCCAGCAGCGATAGCGCATGGGAGAGCTCCTACAATGAGCAGTTCTTC	CASSDSAWESSYNEQFF
TRBD2	18	TRBV11-2	-	TRBJ2-1	TGTGCCAGCAGCTTAGGGCCTCGGACTAGCGGACGTGGGAATGAGCAGTTCTTC	CASSLGPRTSGRGNEQFF
TRBD1	17	TRBV7-8	-	TRBJ1-1	TGTGCCAGCAGCTTTCCGACAGGGGGCCGCTTGTGGACTGAAGCTTTCTTT	CASSFPTGGRLWTEAFF
-	14	TRBV4-1	-	TRBJ1-2	TGCGCCAGCAGCCTCGGGACCGGGTCATATGGCTACACCTTC	CASSLGTGSYGYTF
-	14	TRBV6-5	-	TRBJ1-3	TGTGCCAGCAGGAGACAACTCTCTGGAAACACCATATATTTT	CASRRQLSGNTIYF
-	11	TRBV14	-	TRBJ2-3	TGTGCCAGCAGCCACGGGGATACGCAGTATTTT	CASSHGDTQYF